This entry is about one T cell receptor beta chain. This sample is part of a study of blood T cell repertoires in COVID-19. Looking at the study overall: Acute and convalescent COVID-19 samples came from the United States, Italy and Spain. T cells, B-cell-depleted T cells, or PBMCs supplied cDNA or gDNA.

In the original processing: Amplification of reference gene primers was used by the study to estimate nucleated cell counts. Libraries were prepared by immunoSEQ multiplex PCR; TCRdb keeps only in-frame clonotypes and omits some of them. That table gives V, J and clone size, and the DNA gave D and trimming. The sample yields 200,000 to 250,000 clones, 75% to 90% seen once. Germline values: CDR1 MNHNY, CDR2 SVGAGI (reference sequence). V lost 7 bases to trimming and J lost 0 bases; unmatched junction nucleotides: 5. The CDR3 covers 16 residues. The genes are TRBV6-6 and TRBJ1-5; 11 bases match TRBD1. Material for sequencing was peripheral blood. The TCR originated in a man between 25 and 39 years old who had recovered from COVID-19. For the CDR3, the DNA is TGTGCCAGCAAGGGGACAGGGGGAAATAGCAATCAGCCCCAGCATTTT. Translation: CASKGTGGNSNQPQHF.